This passage covers 10 T cell receptor beta chains from one sample sequenced in a study of T-cell memory formation after mild COVID-19. TCRdb re-called the 5' RACE reads through MiXCR, storing one row per CDR3 protein. The table shows 150,000 to 200,000 distinct CDR3 sequences, with roughly 30% occurring only once. Source material: PBMCs or a T cell subset sorted from them (not recorded which). All receptors come from an adult woman who had mild COVID-19 (a few samples of this study predate the infection). Cell type and time point are not known.

This clonotype was found a few times. The gene calls are TRBV18 and TRBJ2-2; D uncertain. V shed 5 bases and J shed 4 bases, with 11 bases lying between them. Per germline, CDR1 KGHSH and CDR2 LQKENI. CDR3 length: 14 residues. DNA for the CDR3: TGTGCCAGCTCAGACGGCGGTGGCACCGGGGAGCTGTTTTTT. This encodes CASSDGGGTGELFF.

This chain joins TRBV5-5 and TRBJ2-5; 8 bases align to TRBD1. The CDR3 totals 14 residues. Germline CDR1 reads SGHKS; CDR2 reads YYEKEE (reference sequence). V gave up 3 bases and J gave up 1 base; unmatched junction bases: 2. The CDR3 nucleotides are TGTGCCAGCAGCTCTGGACAGGGCCAAGAGACCCAGTACTTC. Translated: CASSSGQGQETQYF.

The chain carries TRBV4-2 and TRBJ2-2; TRBD2 matches 9 bases. From germline, CDR1 is LGHNA and CDR2 YNFKEQ. Losses at the gene ends were 4 bases for V and 6 bases for J; bases not matched to a gene: 9. The CDR3 covers 16 residues. CDR3 protein: CASSPSGGNRPGELFF. DNA of the CDR3: TGTGCCAGCAGCCCAAGCGGGGGGAACAGACCCGGGGAGCTGTTTTTT.

This clonotype was observed a few times. The rearrangement joins TRBV7-3 to TRBJ2-2; weak D call: TRBD1 (6 bases). With 5 bases removed from V and 6 bases from J, the gap between germline ends came to 10 bases. This CDR3 is 13 amino acids long. Germline CDR1 and CDR2: SGHTA and FQGTGA. The CDR3 nucleotides are TGTGCCAGCAGCGGGACAACCGCCGGGGAGCTGTTTTTT. The encoded protein is CASSGTTAGELFF.

This clonotype occurred a few times. This sequence joins TRBV9 and TRBJ2-3; 10 bases fit TRBD2. Trimming took 0 bases from V and 1 from J; bases not matched to a gene: 8. The germline V gene encodes CDR1 SGDLS and CDR2 YYNGEE. The CDR3 consists of 18 residues. CDR3 region: CASSVETSGNPGTDTQYF. The CDR3 DNA follows: TGTGCCAGCAGCGTAGAAACTAGCGGGAATCCTGGCACAGATACGCAGTATTTT.

This clonotype was found a few times. This chain joins TRBV5-6 and TRBJ2-7, with D perhaps being TRBD1 or TRBD2 (5 bases each). CDR3 length: 13 residues. Germline loops: CDR1 SGHDT, CDR2 YYEEEE. The V end was cut by 5 bases, the J end by 1 base, with 10 bases between. The DNA of the CDR3 is TGTGCCAGCAGTCGGGACGGGTCCTACGAGCAGTACTTC. This codes for CASSRDGSYEQYF.

This clonotype turned up a few times. The chain employs TRBV5-5 and TRBJ1-2; 7 bases align to TRBD1. This CDR3 is built from 15 residues. The V and J ends lost 4 bases and 4 bases, in that order; junction bases with no gene match: 10. Germline V lookup: CDR1 SGHKS, CDR2 YYEKEE (reference sequence). CDR3 region: CASSPGTDSFYGYTF. In DNA, the CDR3 is TGTGCCAGCAGCCCCGGGACAGACTCATTCTATGGCTACACCTTC.

This clonotype was detected a few times. The chain's CDR3 is CSARATGQETQYF. CDR3 nucleotide sequence: TGCAGTGCTAGAGCCACGGGACAGGAGACCCAGTACTTC. The chain couples TRBV20-1 to TRBJ2-5; 7 bases line up with TRBD1. J lost 5 bases, V lost 1 base, and 4 bases had no gene match. Germline CDR1 DFQATT, CDR2 SNEGSKA (reference sequence). The CDR3 loop spans 13 amino acids.

In this sample, this clonotype turned up a few times. The chain is built from TRBV5-1 and TRBJ2-1; 12 bases match TRBD2. Germline V lookup: CDR1 SGHRS, CDR2 YFSETQ. Losses at the gene ends were 0 bases for V and 2 bases for J; bases not matched to a gene: 0. The CDR3 totals 16 residues. This CDR3 reads CASSLGTSGAYNEQFF. The CDR3 bases are TGCGCCAGCAGCTTGGGGACTAGCGGGGCCTACAATGAGCAGTTCTTC.

This chain joins TRBV5-5 and TRBJ1-5; D gene uncertain. This CDR3 contains 13 residues. V gave up 5 bases and J gave up 3 bases, with 9 bases separating them. CDR1 and CDR2 (germline): SGHKS, YYEKEE (reference sequence). CDR3 nucleotides: TGTGCCAGCAGTGCCGACGACAATCAGCCCCAGCATTTT. It translates to CASSADDNQPQHF.